This TCR beta chain was sequenced for a study of T-cell memory formation after mild COVID-19. General observations from the study: From day 15 to 85, contracting clones were balanced between CD4 and CD8, whereas later expanders leaned toward CD4+. Whether second-wave clones peaking at day 37 were SARS-CoV-2 specific went unconfirmed. Contracting CD4+ clones lay largely in CM and EM, with CD8+ ones residing in EMRA.

In the case of this clonotype: Its matching antigen is unknown.

Germline CDR1 SGHVS, CDR2 FQNEAQ. Trimming at V came to 7 bases and at J to 0 bases, leaving 15 bases not matched to a gene. The CDR3 has 18 amino acids. TCRdb processed the 5' RACE reads anew with MiXCR; each CDR3 protein has one entry. In the table there are fewer than 200,000 distinct CDR3 sequences, 10% to 15% of which are singletons. The sequencing sample was made of PBMCs or a T cell subset sorted from them (not recorded which). This rearrangement joins TRBV7-8 to TRBJ1-3; 7 bases align to TRBD1. This receptor was obtained from a man younger than 30 who had mild COVID-19 (a few samples of this study predate the infection). Cell type and time point are not known. CDR3 amino acids: CASTRWRDSHYSGNTIYF. In DNA form, the CDR3 reads TGTGCCAGCACCCGATGGCGGGACAGTCATTACTCTGGAAACACCATATATTTT.